The 13 T cell receptor beta chains below were found in one sample sequenced in a study of cytomegalovirus exposure and HLA in healthy donors. Sequencing was performed with immunoSEQ multiplex PCR; in TCRdb, only in-frame clones are kept and a portion is missing. The table includes about 160,000 clones, approximately 87% detected once. The sequenced sample consisted of PBMCs. The receptor source for this set is a woman in her thirties in good health and CMV-seronegative.

The V gene is TRBV5-1, the J gene TRBJ1-1; no clear D gene. The germline V gene encodes CDR1 SGHRS and CDR2 YFSETQ. V was pared by 1 base and J by 2 bases, with 6 bases between. This CDR3 contains 13 residues. The CDR3 DNA reads TGCGCCAGCAGCTTGAAGATTAACACTGAAGCTTTCTTT. Translated: CASSLKINTEAFF.

The V and J genes are TRBV2 and TRBJ2-3, with 8 positions matching TRBD2. The V and J ends lost 5 bases and 2 bases, in that order; junction bases with no gene match: 9. The CDR3 spans 16 residues. Germline assignment: CDR1 SNHLY and CDR2 FYNNEI. The CDR3 sequence: CASSRVSGGVTDTQYF. As DNA, the CDR3 is TGTGCCAGCAGTCGAGTTTCGGGGGGGGTCACAGATACGCAGTATTTT.

The chain recombines TRBV28 with TRBJ2-3; 8 nucleotides align to TRBD1. V shed 5 bases and J 3 bases; nucleotides not matched to a gene: 4. Germline CDR1 MDHEN, CDR2 SYDVKM. The CDR3 has 14 amino acids. CDR3: CASSPRGLTDTQYF. The CDR3 nucleotides are TGTGCCAGCAGTCCCAGGGGGCTAACAGATACGCAGTATTTT.

The chain recombines TRBV29-1 with TRBJ2-7; no reliable D call. Between the trimmed V and J ends, which lost 3 bases and 0 bases, there was a span of 12 bases. CDR1 is SQVTM, CDR2 ANQGSEA, per germline. CDR3 size: 14 residues. In DNA form, the CDR3 reads TGCAGCGTTGACGGGCTGCGGCCCTCCTACGAGCAGTACTTC. It is translated as CSVDGLRPSYEQYF.

The sample holds one count of this clone. This chain links TRBV19 with TRBJ2-1; D call uncertain. Germline V CDR1 and CDR2: LNHDA, SQIVND (reference sequence). V lost 7 bases, J lost 0 bases, and 10 bases lay in between. The CDR3 is 14 residues long. CDR3 sequence reads: CASKDSYSYNEQFF. The CDR3 DNA reads TGTGCCAGTAAGGATAGCTACTCCTACAATGAGCAGTTCTTC.

This chain joins TRBV7-2 and TRBJ2-7; possibly TRBD1 for D (5 bases). Trimming left V 4 bases short and J 4 bases short, with 11 bases between. This CDR3 contains 13 residues. CDR1 and CDR2 from the germline V gene are SGHTA and FQGNSA. CDR3 loop: CASSSSGPYEQYF. In DNA form, the CDR3 reads TGTGCCAGCAGCTCGTCAGGGCCGTACGAGCAGTACTTC.

The chain couples TRBV11-3 to TRBJ2-2; 11 bases are shared with TRBD1. CDR1 SGHNT and CDR2 YENEEA come from the germline V gene. CDR3 size: 17 residues. Trimming at V came to 5 bases and at J to 5 bases, leaving 10 bases not matched to a gene. In DNA form, the CDR3 reads TGTGCCAGCAGCGCCAGGGACAGGGGGATCGGGACCGGGGAGCTGTTTTTT. Protein product: CASSARDRGIGTGELFF.

This clone was observed a single time. This chain uses TRBV7-2 with TRBJ1-5, with a weak D call TRBD1 (6 bases). Trimming removed 4 bases at V and 6 bases at J, with 13 bases between. Germline V gene lookup returns CDR1 SGHTA and CDR2 FQGNSA. The CDR3 length is 14 residues. CDR3 DNA sequence: TGTGCCAGCAGCTCCCGAGGGGGGGGTCAGCCCCAGCATTTT. Amino acids: CASSSRGGGQPQHF.

V usage is TRBV5-1 and J usage is TRBJ1-1; 7 bases fit TRBD1. Germline V gene sequence: CDR1 SGHRS, CDR2 YFSETQ. Germline trimming cut 5 bases from V and 5 bases from J; bases unmatched to any gene: 12. CDR3 length equals 15 residues. The CDR3 bases are TGCGCCAGCAGGACGATGGGGGTACAGGGGACTGAAGCTTTCTTT. Amino acid sequence: CASRTMGVQGTEAFF.

The rearrangement uses TRBV2 and TRBJ2-3; D gene ambiguous. Trimming cost V 4 bases and J 0 bases, with 11 bases left between them. The germline gives CDR1 SNHLY, CDR2 FYNNEI. The CDR3 runs to 15 residues. The CDR3 DNA is TGTGCCAGCAGTGCAGCGCAAACTAGCACAGATACGCAGTATTTT. The encoded protein is CASSAAQTSTDTQYF.

The chain couples TRBV5-1 to TRBJ1-6; D not resolved. The germline V and J ends were trimmed by 0 bases and 9 bases, with 10 bases remaining between them. The CDR3 consists of 14 residues. Germline CDR1 is SGHRS and CDR2 is YFSETQ. The CDR3 coding sequence is TGCGCCAGCAGCTTGGAGACATCTAGTTCACCCCTCCACTTT. Residues: CASSLETSSSPLHF.

The rearrangement uses TRBV6-1 and TRBJ2-7; 7 positions agree with TRBD1. Germline lookup yields CDR1 MNHNS and CDR2 SASEGT. The CDR3 is 13 amino acids. V lost 5 bases to trimming and J lost 3 bases; unmatched junction nucleotides: 4. The CDR3 region has the DNA TGTGCCAGCAGTCCGGGACAGTACTACGAGCAGTACTTC. Protein sequence: CASSPGQYYEQYF.

The chain combines TRBV27 with TRBJ2-7; tentative D call: TRBD1 (6 bases). CDR1 is MNHEY and CDR2 is SMNVEV in the germline V gene (reference sequence). The CDR3 is 13 residues long. The V and J ends lost 8 bases and 6 bases respectively, with 17 bases between them. This CDR3 is CASGGQTSGEQYF. CDR3 in DNA: TGTGCCAGCGGTGGACAGACCTCTGGCGAGCAGTACTTC.